This is a list of T cell receptor beta chains from one sample in a study of cytomegalovirus exposure and HLA in healthy donors. Profiled with immunoSEQ multiplex PCR; TCRdb holds only in-frame clones, not every one. In the table there are roughly 170,000 clones, around 80% of which are singletons. Sequencing was done on a sample of PBMCs. Every receptor here comes from a girl aged 2 to 10 in good health and CMV-seropositive. The CDR3 runs from the conserved cysteine through the conserved F or W. D genes are given only for firm matches. Expanded clones get a size class; other rows say once, few or many, or leave the size out.

>TRBV28|TRBJ2-1|TRBD2|NA
TGTGCCAGCAGTCCCGGAGGTAGCGGGAGCTCCTACAATGAGCAGTTCTTC
CASSPGGSGSSYNEQFF
>TRBV12-2|TRBJ2-1|NA|NA
TGTGCAAGTCGCTCAGGGGGACTAGCGGGAAGAGGTGAGCAGTTCTTC
CASRSGGLAGRGEQFF
>TRBV29-1|TRBJ2-7|TRBD1|NA
TGCAGCGTTCCGGGACAGGGGGACCACGAGCAGTACTTC
CSVPGQGDHEQYF
>TRBV18|TRBJ2-5|TRBD1|NA
TGTGCCAGCTCACCACGGACAGGAATTAATCAAGAGACCCAGTACTTC
CASSPRTGINQETQYF
>TRBV10-1|TRBJ2-7|NA|NA
TGCGCCAGCAGCCCTGGGGACACCCCCTACGAGCAGTACTTC
CASSPGDTPYEQYF
>TRBV7-8|TRBJ1-5|NA|once
TGTGCCAGCAGCTTAGAAATCTTGTTCTCTCCCAATCAGCCCCAGCATTTT
CASSLEILFSPNQPQHF
>TRBV18|TRBJ1-4|NA|NA
TGTGCCAGCTCACCATTCGCAGGGCCTACAACTAATGAAAAACTGTTTTTT
CASSPFAGPTTNEKLFF
>TRBV6-1|TRBJ2-1|NA|NA
TGTGCCAGCATGAGCGGGTTGGTCAATGAGCAGTTCTTC
CASMSGLVNEQFF
>TRBV6-6|TRBJ2-6|TRBD1|NA
TGTGCCAGCAGTGGACAGGGAAGCTCGGGGGCCAACGTCCTGACTTTC
CASSGQGSSGANVLTF
>TRBV7-9|TRBJ1-1|NA|few
TGTGCCAGCAGCTTAGAAGCGGGACAAGGGGCCCTAAACACTGAAGCTTTCTTT
CASSLEAGQGALNTEAFF
>TRBV5-6|TRBJ2-5|TRBD2|NA
TGTGCCAGCAGGCATAGCGGGAGCTCCTACTACTTC
CASRHSGSSYYF
>TRBV7-2|TRBJ2-1|NA|NA
TGTGCCAGCAGCTTAGTCGGCCTAGCAGCTTACAATGAGCAGTTCTTC
CASSLVGLAAYNEQFF
>TRBV28|TRBJ1-3|TRBD1|NA
TGTGCCAGCAGTTTCGGCACGGGGCAGGGGGGTGGTGGAAACACCATATATTTT
CASSFGTGQGGGGNTIYF
>TRBV5-1|TRBJ2-5|NA|NA
TGCGCCAGCACCCTAGGAGGGAACCAAGAGACCCAGTACTTC
CASTLGGNQETQYF
>TRBV29-1|TRBJ2-1|NA|NA
TGCAGCGGGGGGGACGGCCTTTACAATGAGCAGTTCTTC
CSGGDGLYNEQFF
>TRBV5-1|TRBJ2-3|TRBD2|NA
TGCGCCAGCAGCTTAGGACTAGCGGGGCCAGATACGCAGTATTTT
CASSLGLAGPDTQYF
>TRBV11-3|TRBJ2-3|NA|NA
TGTGCCAGCAGCCCTTCCACAGATACGCAGTATTTT
CASSPSTDTQYF
>TRBV5-1|TRBJ2-2|NA|NA
TGCGCCAGCAGCCAGGGGAAATATTTAGCCGGGGAGCTGTTTTTT
CASSQGKYLAGELFF
>TRBV7-3|TRBJ2-7|TRBD2|NA
TGTGCCAGCAGCTTAACCGGGGGGGCCTACGAGCAGTACTTC
CASSLTGGAYEQYF
>TRBV21-1|TRBJ1-2|NA|once
TGTGCCACAACCCCCAGCTATGGCTACACCTTC
CATTPSYGYTF
>TRBV28|TRBJ1-1|TRBD1|once
TGTGCCAGCAGTACCCCGACAGGGGGTGCCACTGAAGCTTTCTTT
CASSTPTGGATEAFF
>TRBV7-6|TRBJ2-7|TRBD2|once
TGTGCCAGCAGCTGGACTAGCGGGAGGGAGTACGAGCAGTACTTC
CASSWTSGREYEQYF
>TRBV5-1|TRBJ1-5|NA|NA
TGCGCCAGCAGCCCCATACCGGGACAAACTAGCAATCAGCCCCAGCATTTT
CASSPIPGQTSNQPQHF
>TRBV30|TRBJ2-5|NA|NA
TGTGCCTGGAGTGCGTACCAAGAGACCCAGTACTTC
CAWSAYQETQYF
>TRBV18|TRBJ1-2|TRBD1|NA
TGTGCCAGCTCACCGCGCAACGGACAGGGGGCTGGCTACACCTTC
CASSPRNGQGAGYTF
>TRBV18|TRBJ1-1|NA|NA
TGTGCCAGCTCACAGGGACAGAACACTGAAGCTTTCTTT
CASSQGQNTEAFF
>TRBV30|TRBJ1-4|TRBD1|few
TGTGCCTGGAGTGTACACAGGGGAAAACTGTTTTTT
CAWSVHRGKLFF
>TRBV13|TRBJ1-5|TRBD1|few
TGTGCCAGCAGCTTAGGCGGAGACAGGGGAATGAATCAGCCCCAGCATTTT
CASSLGGDRGMNQPQHF
>TRBV5-1|TRBJ2-1|TRBD2|NA
TGCGCCAGCAGCCTACTAGCGTCTGAGCAGTTCTTC
CASSLLASEQFF
>TRBV5-1|TRBJ1-1|TRBD1|once
TGCGCCAGCAGCTTGGACAGGGGCAACACTGAAGCTTTCTTT
CASSLDRGNTEAFF
>TRBV5-1|TRBJ1-1|NA|few
TGCGCCAGCAGAAAGCAGGGCGGGGGAAACACTGAAGCTTTCTTT
CASRKQGGGNTEAFF
>TRBV27|TRBJ1-1|NA|NA
TGTGCCAGCACACACGTATTCAGAGGGAACACTGAAGCTTTCTTT
CASTHVFRGNTEAFF
>TRBV7-9|TRBJ2-7|TRBD1|NA
TGTGCCAGCACCCCCCACCGGGACAGACCCTACGAGCAGTACTTC
CASTPHRDRPYEQYF
>TRBV9|TRBJ2-2|NA|NA
TGTGCCAGCAGCGTAGACTGGCGGGGGAACACCGGGGAGCTGTTTTTT
CASSVDWRGNTGELFF